This T cell receptor (beta chain) was identified in a study of CD8 T cell repertoires and HIV-1 epitope variants. In the study overall: Separate wells received one of Twenty-five Gag or Nef variant peptides. IL-2, IL-7 and IL-15 were added on days 3 and 7 of roughly ten-day cultures.

Details on this clone: As yet, its antigen is unknown.

Study results and limitations: Six of nine antigen-specific clonotypes appeared cross-reactive to autologous or escape variants.

This CDR3 is built from 14 residues. The germline gives CDR1 MNHEY, CDR2 SVGAGI. V shed 2 bases and J 4 bases; nucleotides not matched to a gene: 2. Some clones are missing from TCRdb's copy, which holds only in-frame ones; the method was immunoSEQ multiplex PCR. This table has over 90,000 clones, roughly 81% appearing once. Material for sequencing was uncultured baseline CD8+ T cells from peripheral blood mononuclear cells (PBMCs). This receptor was obtained from a male donor with HIV. The chain carries TRBV6-5 and TRBJ1-5, with 7 positions matching TRBD1. The CDR3 sequence: CASSYRGRNQPQHF. CDR3 in DNA: TGTGCCAGCAGTTACAGGGGGCGAAATCAGCCCCAGCATTTT.